Listed below are T cell receptor beta chains from one sample, sequenced in a study of molecular identifiers for immune sequencing clone quantification. TCRdb analysed the PCR reads with MiXCR anew, one entry per CDR3 protein. The data hold more than 60,000 distinct CDR3 sequences, with 15% to 20% observed a single time. The sequenced sample consisted of naive CD8+ T cells from blood, with Jurkat cell RNA spiked in. The source is a human donor in good health. Some libraries in this study had Jurkat cell RNA spiked in. The CDR3 runs from the conserved cysteine through the conserved F or W. A D gene is named only where the DNA matches it firmly. Where a row states a size, it is once, few, many or the class of an expanded clone; other rows omit it.

cdr3_aa cdr3_nt clone_size v_call d_call j_call
CASSLRETTVLDF TGCGCCAGCAGCTTGCGGGAGACGACGGTTTTAGACTTC many TRBV5-1 . TRBJ2-7
CASSYGEITEAFF TGTGCCAGCAGTTACGGGGAGATCACTGAAGCTTTCTTT many TRBV6-5 . TRBJ1-1
CASGSGGVGGNNQPQHF TGTGCTAGTGGTTCGGGGGGAGTCGGGGGGAACAATCAGCCCCAGCATTTT many TRBV12-5 . TRBJ1-5
CASSLGKASYNSPLHF TGTGCCAGCAGCTTGGGGAAGGCTTCCTATAATTCACCCCTCCACTTT many TRBV5-6 . TRBJ1-6
CASSFAGNNEQFF TGTGCCAGCAGTTTCGCAGGGAACAATGAGCAGTTCTTC many TRBV6-2/TRBV6-3 . TRBJ2-1
CASSHLVGTGFYSDQPQHF TGTGCCAGCAGCCACTTGGTTGGGACAGGCTTCTATAGCGATCAGCCCCAGCATTTT . TRBV6-5 TRBD1 TRBJ1-5
CSAKILGSSYNEQFF TGCAGTGCTAAGATCCTAGGGAGCTCCTACAATGAGCAGTTCTTC . TRBV20-1 . TRBJ2-1
CASSPSTGLNTEAFF TGTGCCAGCAGCCCGTCGACAGGGCTTAACACTGAAGCTTTCTTT many TRBV7-9 TRBD1 TRBJ1-1
CSARDKQGVRYEQYF TGCAGTGCTAGAGATAAACAGGGGGTTCGTTACGAGCAGTACTTC many TRBV20-1 TRBD1 TRBJ2-7
CASSLGGVAKNIQYF TGTGCCAGCAGTTTAGGCGGAGTAGCCAAAAACATTCAGTACTTC many TRBV12-3/TRBV12-4 . TRBJ2-4
CSVEGWTSRGNTIYF TGCAGCGTTGAGGGATGGACATCGCGTGGAAACACCATATATTTT . TRBV29-1 . TRBJ1-3
CASSPSPANTDTQYF TGTGCCAGCAGCCCCAGTCCAGCGAACACAGATACGCAGTATTTT many TRBV11-2 . TRBJ2-3
CASSLGGWSEQYF TGTGCCAGCAGTTTAGGAGGGTGGTCCGAGCAGTACTTC many TRBV27 . TRBJ2-7
CAISESTSLQNRGLAGATYNEQFF TGTGCCATCAGTGAGTCGACTTCCCTTCAGAACAGGGGCCTAGCGGGAGCCACCTACAATGAGCAGTTCTTC few TRBV10-3 TRBD2 TRBJ2-1
CAWFTGTDGYTF TGTGCCTGGTTTACCGGGACAGATGGCTACACCTTC many TRBV30 TRBD1 TRBJ1-2
CASSRSWRDVFGDTQYF TGTGCCAGCAGCCGGAGTTGGCGGGACGTGTTTGGAGATACGCAGTATTTT many TRBV11-2 . TRBJ2-3
CASTAGALYNEQSF TGTGCCAGTACCGCGGGAGCCCTCTACAATGAGCAGTCCTTC . TRBV19 TRBD2 TRBJ2-1
CASTRYPGLAGTYEQYF TGTGCCAGCACTCGATATCCCGGACTAGCGGGTACCTACGAGCAGTACTTC many TRBV28 TRBD2 TRBJ2-7
CSVESTGTKNYGYTF TGCAGCGTTGAGTCTACCGGGACCAAGAACTATGGCTACACCTTC many TRBV29-1 . TRBJ1-2
CASSQVSGRTYEQYF TGCGCCAGCAGCCAGGTAAGCGGGAGGACCTACGAGCAGTACTTC . TRBV4-1 TRBD2 TRBJ2-7
CASPNRDGGANVLTF TGTGCCAGCCCCAACAGGGATGGTGGGGCCAACGTCCTGACTTTC . TRBV28 . TRBJ2-6
CASNTQAGAYNEQFF TGTGCCAGCAACACCCAAGCGGGGGCCTACAATGAGCAGTTCTTC . TRBV7-9 TRBD2 TRBJ2-1
CASSWTVTEAFF TGTGCCAGCAGCTGGACAGTCACTGAAGCTTTCTTT few TRBV11-2 . TRBJ1-1
CASSLGRGTDTQYF TGTGCCAGCAGCTTAGGACGTGGCACAGATACGCAGTATTTT many TRBV11-3 . TRBJ2-3
CASSQRRLGTGELFF TGTGCCAGCAGCCAGAGGAGGCTAGGCACCGGGGAGCTGTTTTTT many TRBV14 . TRBJ2-2
CASRLNTEAFF TGTGCCAGCAGATTGAACACTGAAGCTTTCTTT many TRBV6-5 . TRBJ1-1
CASSPNGTSDRHTQRTQYF TGTGCCAGCAGCCCTAACGGGACTAGCGATCGACACACACAGAGGACGCAGTATTTT many TRBV7-9 TRBD2 TRBJ2-3
CASSSGQNYEQYF TGTGCCAGCAGTTCGGGACAAAACTACGAGCAGTACTTC . TRBV28 . TRBJ2-7
CASSLRLSDTDTQYF TGTGCCAGCAGCTTGAGACTCAGTGACACAGATACGCAGTATTTT . TRBV9 . TRBJ2-3
CATSDLSGTGSYNEQFF TGTGCCACCAGTGATTTAAGTGGGACAGGGAGCTACAATGAGCAGTTCTTC many TRBV24-1 TRBD1 TRBJ2-1
CASSPTARVGEETQYF TGTGCCAGCAGCCCGACCGCGCGGGTGGGCGAAGAGACCCAGTACTTC many TRBV7-9 . TRBJ2-5
CASSLDQETQYF TGTGCCAGTAGTTTGGACCAAGAGACCCAGTACTTC many TRBV19 . TRBJ2-5
CASSFGWQPYEQYF TGTGCCAGCAGTTTTGGCTGGCAGCCCTACGAGCAGTACTTC . TRBV28 . TRBJ2-7
CASSPGDNSYEQYF TGCGCCAGCAGCCCCGGGGACAACTCCTACGAGCAGTACTTC . TRBV4-1 . TRBJ2-7
CASSLPLGTEAFF TGTGCCAGCAGCTTACCGCTCGGGACTGAAGCTTTCTTT many TRBV7-9 . TRBJ1-1
CAIGLADYNEQFF TGTGCCATCGGGCTAGCGGACTACAATGAGCAGTTCTTC . TRBV10-3 TRBD2 TRBJ2-1
CSVAQENSYEQYF TGCAGCGTTGCCCAGGAAAACTCCTACGAGCAGTACTTC many TRBV29-1 . TRBJ2-7
CASSHRDSNSYNEQFF TGCGCCAGCAGCCATAGGGACAGCAACTCCTACAATGAGCAGTTCTTC many TRBV4-1 TRBD1 TRBJ2-1
CASSYIGDRVGYGYTF TGTGCCAGCAGTTACATCGGAGACAGGGTTGGATATGGCTACACCTTC . TRBV6-2/TRBV6-3 TRBD1 TRBJ1-2
CASRPAVVGNTIYF TGTGCCAGCAGGCCAGCCGTAGTTGGAAACACCATATATTTT many TRBV12-3/TRBV12-4 . TRBJ1-3
CATSRGRLDTGELFF TGTGCCACCAGCAGAGGCCGACTTGACACCGGGGAGCTGTTTTTT . TRBV15 . TRBJ2-2
CSANPPYENPTDTQYF TGCAGTGCAAACCCCCCTTACGAAAATCCGACAGATACGCAGTATTTT . TRBV20-1 . TRBJ2-3
CACPGQMNTEAFF TGTGCCTGTCCGGGACAAATGAACACTGAAGCTTTCTTT many TRBV30 . TRBJ1-1
CASSLVPPANTGELFF TGCGCCAGCAGCTTGGTTCCCCCGGCGAACACCGGGGAGCTGTTTTTT . TRBV5-1 . TRBJ2-2
CASSQVTNGYNEQFF TGCGCCAGCAGCCAAGTTACCAACGGATACAATGAGCAGTTCTTC many TRBV4-1 . TRBJ2-1
CASSLRTNEQFF TGTGCCAGCAGCCTACGTACCAATGAGCAGTTCTTC . TRBV7-8 . TRBJ2-1
CASGQRGSTDTQYF TGTGCCAGCGGCCAGCGCGGGTCGACAGATACGCAGTATTTT many TRBV6-6 . TRBJ2-3
CASNNVYSNQPQHF TGTGCCAGTAACAACGTTTATAGCAATCAGCCCCAGCATTTT many TRBV19 . TRBJ1-5
CASSFNSETQYF TGCGCCAGCAGCTTCAACTCGGAGACCCAGTACTTC many TRBV5-1 . TRBJ2-5
CASSIPGLASLETQYF TGTGCCAGCAGCATACCGGGACTAGCTTCCCTAGAGACCCAGTACTTC many TRBV7-6 TRBD2 TRBJ2-5
CASNVGPQTSTDTQYF TGCGCCAGCAACGTCGGTCCCCAAACTAGCACAGATACGCAGTATTTT many TRBV5-1 . TRBJ2-3
CASSQDTGSLYQETQYF TGTGCCAGCAGCCAAGATACAGGCTCGTTGTACCAAGAGACCCAGTACTTC . TRBV4-2 . TRBJ2-5
CAISDREGLLNPEAFF TGTGCCATCAGTGATCGGGAGGGGTTGTTGAACCCTGAAGCTTTCTTT many TRBV10-3 . TRBJ1-1
CASSLSTGPYEQYF TGTGCCAGCAGTTTATCAACAGGGCCCTACGAGCAGTACTTC many TRBV28 . TRBJ2-7
CASSVTGGPDTQYF TGTGCCAGCAGTGTTACAGGGGGTCCAGATACGCAGTATTTT many TRBV9 TRBD1 TRBJ2-3
CASSQKAGGPIYTQYF TGCGCCAGCAGCCAAAAAGCGGGAGGGCCGATTTATACGCAGTATTTT many TRBV4-1 TRBD2 TRBJ2-3
CASSPLMPLVEQYF TGTGCCAGCAGTCCCTTGATGCCCTTGGTCGAGCAGTACTTC few TRBV27 . TRBJ2-7
CAWSGQPNTEAFF TGTGCCTGGAGTGGACAACCGAACACTGAAGCTTTCTTT many TRBV30 . TRBJ1-1
CASSQKWKPNYGYTF TGTGCCAGCAGCCAAAAGTGGAAACCTAACTATGGCTACACCTTC many TRBV3-1 . TRBJ1-2